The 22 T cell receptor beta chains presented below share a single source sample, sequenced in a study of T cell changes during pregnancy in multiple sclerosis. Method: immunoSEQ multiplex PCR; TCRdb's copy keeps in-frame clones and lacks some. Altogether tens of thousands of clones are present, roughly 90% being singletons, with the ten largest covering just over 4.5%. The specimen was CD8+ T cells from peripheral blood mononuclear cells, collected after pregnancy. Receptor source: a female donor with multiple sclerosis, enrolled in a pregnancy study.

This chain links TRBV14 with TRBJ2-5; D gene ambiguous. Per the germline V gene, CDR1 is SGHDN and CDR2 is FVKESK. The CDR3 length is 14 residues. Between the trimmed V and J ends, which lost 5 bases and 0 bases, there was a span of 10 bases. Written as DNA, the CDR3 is TGTGCCAGCAGCGATCCCCGGTACCAAGAGACCCAGTACTTC. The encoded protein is CASSDPRYQETQYF.

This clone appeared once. CDR3 nucleotides: TGTGCCAGCAGTGACAGGGAGGTCCACGAGCAGTACTTC. Translated, it gives CASSDREVHEQYF. This sequence joins TRBV6-1 and TRBJ2-7; D may be TRBD2 (6 bases). This CDR3 spans 13 amino acids. V was pared by 3 bases and J by 5 bases, with 11 bases between. Germline CDR1 is MNHNS and CDR2 is SASEGT.

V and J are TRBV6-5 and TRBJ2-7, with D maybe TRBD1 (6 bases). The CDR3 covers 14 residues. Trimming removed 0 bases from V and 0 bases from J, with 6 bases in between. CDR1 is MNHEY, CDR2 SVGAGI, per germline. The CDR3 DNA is TGTGCCAGCAGTTACTCGGACAGCTCCTACGAGCAGTACTTC. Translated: CASSYSDSSYEQYF.

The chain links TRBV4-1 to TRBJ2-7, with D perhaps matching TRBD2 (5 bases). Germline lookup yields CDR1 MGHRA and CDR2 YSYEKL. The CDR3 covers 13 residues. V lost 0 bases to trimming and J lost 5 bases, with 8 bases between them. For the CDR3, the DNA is TGCGCCAGCAGCCAAGATGGGAGAGACGAGCAGTACTTC. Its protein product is CASSQDGRDEQYF.

This CDR3 reads CASSWALNTEAFF. CDR3 DNA sequence: TGTGCCAGTAGCTGGGCTTTGAACACTGAAGCTTTCTTT. The chain is built from TRBV19 and TRBJ1-1, with D unclear. From germline, CDR1 is LNHDA and CDR2 SQIVND (reference sequence). CDR3 length equals 13 residues. The ends were cut back, 6 bases at V and 0 bases at J, with 8 bases in the middle.

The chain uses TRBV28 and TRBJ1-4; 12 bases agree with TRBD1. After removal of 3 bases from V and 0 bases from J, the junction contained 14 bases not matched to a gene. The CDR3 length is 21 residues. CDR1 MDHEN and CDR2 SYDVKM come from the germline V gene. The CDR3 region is CASSFILGRDRGRATNEKLFF. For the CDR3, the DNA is TGTGCCAGCAGTTTCATTTTGGGGAGGGACAGGGGGCGGGCAACTAATGAAAAACTGTTTTTT.

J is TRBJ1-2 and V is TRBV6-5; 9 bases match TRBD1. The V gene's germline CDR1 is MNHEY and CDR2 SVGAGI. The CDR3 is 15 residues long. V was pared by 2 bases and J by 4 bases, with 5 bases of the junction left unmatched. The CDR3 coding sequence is TGTGCCAGCAGTTACGGGACAGGGTGGGCCTATGGCTACACCTTC. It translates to CASSYGTGWAYGYTF.

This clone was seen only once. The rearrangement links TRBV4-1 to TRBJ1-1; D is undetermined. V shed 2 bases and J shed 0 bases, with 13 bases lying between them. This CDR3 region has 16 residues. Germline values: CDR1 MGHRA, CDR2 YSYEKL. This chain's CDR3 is CASSQFTGSMNTEAFF. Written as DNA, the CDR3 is TGCGCCAGCAGCCAATTTACGGGAAGCATGAACACTGAAGCTTTCTTT.

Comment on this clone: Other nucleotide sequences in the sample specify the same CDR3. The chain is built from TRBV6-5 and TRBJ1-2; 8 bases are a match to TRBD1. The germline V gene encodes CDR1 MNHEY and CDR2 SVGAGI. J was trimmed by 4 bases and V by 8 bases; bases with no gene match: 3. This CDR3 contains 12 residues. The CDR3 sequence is CASRGQAYGYTF. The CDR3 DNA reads TGTGCCAGCCGGGGACAGGCCTATGGCTACACCTTC.

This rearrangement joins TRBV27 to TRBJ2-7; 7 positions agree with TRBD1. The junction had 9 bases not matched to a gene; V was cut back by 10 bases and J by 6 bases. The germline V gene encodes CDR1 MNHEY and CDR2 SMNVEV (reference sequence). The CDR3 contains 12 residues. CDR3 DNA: TGTGCCACACGGACAGGAGCGAGCGAGCAGTACTTC. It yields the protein CATRTGASEQYF.

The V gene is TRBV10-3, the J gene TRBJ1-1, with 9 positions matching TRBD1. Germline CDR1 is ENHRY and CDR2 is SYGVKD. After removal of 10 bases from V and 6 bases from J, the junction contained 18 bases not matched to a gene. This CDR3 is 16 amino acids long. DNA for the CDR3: TGTGCCACGCTGGCTTGGGACAGGGAAATAGGAGCTGAAGCTTTCTTT. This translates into CATLAWDREIGAEAFF.

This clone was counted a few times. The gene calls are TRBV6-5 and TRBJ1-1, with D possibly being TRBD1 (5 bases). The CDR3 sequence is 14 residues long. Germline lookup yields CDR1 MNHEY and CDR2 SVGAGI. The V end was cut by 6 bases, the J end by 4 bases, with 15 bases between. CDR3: CASSPSLGPTEAFF. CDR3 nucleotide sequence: TGTGCCAGCAGCCCCAGTCTGGGGCCCACTGAAGCTTTCTTT.

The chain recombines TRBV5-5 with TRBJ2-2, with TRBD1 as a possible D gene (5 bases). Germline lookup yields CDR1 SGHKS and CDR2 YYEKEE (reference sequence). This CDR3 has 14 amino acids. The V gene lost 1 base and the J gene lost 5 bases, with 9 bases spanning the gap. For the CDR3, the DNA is TGTGCCAGCAGCTTGCGCAGGGAAACCGGGGAGCTGTTTTTT. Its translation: CASSLRRETGELFF.

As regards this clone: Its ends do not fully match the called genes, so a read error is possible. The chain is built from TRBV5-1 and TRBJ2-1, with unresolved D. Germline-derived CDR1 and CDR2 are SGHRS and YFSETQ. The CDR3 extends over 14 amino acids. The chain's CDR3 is CASSLRIDVDERFF. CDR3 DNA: TGCGCCAGCAGCTTGAGGATCGATGTAGATGAGCGGTTCTTC.

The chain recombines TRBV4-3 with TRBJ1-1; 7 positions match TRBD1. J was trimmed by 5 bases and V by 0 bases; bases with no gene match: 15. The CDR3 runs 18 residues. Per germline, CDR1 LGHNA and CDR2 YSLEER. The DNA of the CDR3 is TGCGCCAGCAGCCAAGAGAACCTCCAGGGGGGTCGGGGAACTGAAGCTTTCTTT. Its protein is CASSQENLQGGRGTEAFF.

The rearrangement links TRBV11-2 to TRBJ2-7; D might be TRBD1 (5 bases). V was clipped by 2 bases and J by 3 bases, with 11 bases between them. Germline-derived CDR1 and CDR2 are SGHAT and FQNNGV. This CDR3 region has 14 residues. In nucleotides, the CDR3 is TGTGCCAGCAGCTTACTGGGCAGGGACTACGAGCAGTACTTC. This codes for CASSLLGRDYEQYF.

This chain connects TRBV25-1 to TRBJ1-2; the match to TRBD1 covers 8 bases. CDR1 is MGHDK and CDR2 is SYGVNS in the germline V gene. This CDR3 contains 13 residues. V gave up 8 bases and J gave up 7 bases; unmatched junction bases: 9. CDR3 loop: CASYSGGWVGYTF. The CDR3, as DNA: TGTGCCAGCTATTCAGGGGGCTGGGTTGGCTACACCTTC.

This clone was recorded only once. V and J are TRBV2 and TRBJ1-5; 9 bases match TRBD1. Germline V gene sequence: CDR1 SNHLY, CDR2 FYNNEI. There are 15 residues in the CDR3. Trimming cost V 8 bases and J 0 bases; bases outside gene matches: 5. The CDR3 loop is CASSLGQGSNQPQHF. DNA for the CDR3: TGTGCCAGCTCCCTGGGACAGGGTAGCAATCAGCCCCAGCATTTT.

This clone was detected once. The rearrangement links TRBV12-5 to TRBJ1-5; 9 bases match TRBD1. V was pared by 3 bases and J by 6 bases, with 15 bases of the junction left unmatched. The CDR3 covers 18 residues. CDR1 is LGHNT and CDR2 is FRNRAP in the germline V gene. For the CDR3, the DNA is TGTGCTAGTGGTTTTACCATCCGGGACAGGGAGATGGGTCAGCCCCAGCATTTT. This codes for CASGFTIRDREMGQPQHF.

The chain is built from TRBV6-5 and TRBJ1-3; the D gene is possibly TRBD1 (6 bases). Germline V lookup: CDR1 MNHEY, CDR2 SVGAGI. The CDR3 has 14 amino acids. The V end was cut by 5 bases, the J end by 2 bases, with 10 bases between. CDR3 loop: CASSSPGAGNTIYF. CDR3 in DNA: TGTGCCAGCAGTAGCCCAGGGGCTGGAAACACCATATATTTT.

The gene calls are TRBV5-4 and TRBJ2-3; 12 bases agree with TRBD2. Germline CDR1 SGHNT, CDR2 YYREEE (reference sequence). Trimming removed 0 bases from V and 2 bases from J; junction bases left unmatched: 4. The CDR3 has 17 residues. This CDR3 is CASSLVTSGGHTDTQYF. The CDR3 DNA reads TGTGCCAGCAGCTTGGTAACTAGCGGGGGGCACACAGATACGCAGTATTTT.

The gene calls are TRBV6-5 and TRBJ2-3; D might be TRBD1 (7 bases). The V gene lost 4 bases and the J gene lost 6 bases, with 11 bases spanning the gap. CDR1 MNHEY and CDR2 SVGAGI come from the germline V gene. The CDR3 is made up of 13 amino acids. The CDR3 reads CASSWSGGDTQYF. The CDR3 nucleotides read TGTGCCAGCAGTTGGTCAGGGGGGGATACGCAGTATTTT.